Presented here are 6 T cell receptor beta chains from one specimen sequenced in a study of T cell responses to AZD1222 COVID-19 vaccine. The assay was immunoSEQ multiplex PCR, and TCRdb's table has in-frame clones only and misses some. This sample yields 90,000 to 150,000 clones, of which 91% are seen a single time; approximately 5.9% belongs to the top ten. The input for sequencing was peripheral blood, taken on day 0 of AZD1222 vaccination. These receptors came from an adult in good health.

This clone was seen only once. V usage is TRBV30 and J usage is TRBJ1-2; D is uncertain. The V gene lost 5 bases and the J gene lost 4 bases, with 17 bases spanning the gap. The CDR3 consists of 14 residues. Germline assignment: CDR1 GTSNPN and CDR2 SVGIG (reference sequence). Here the CDR3 reads CAWRKPLGSYGYTF. For the CDR3, the DNA is TGTGCCTGGCGGAAACCTCTCGGGAGCTATGGCTACACCTTC.

V gene TRBV12-3 or TRBV12-4 combines with J gene TRBJ2-7, with D perhaps TRBD2 (6 bases). This CDR3 has 13 amino acids. The V and J ends lost 5 bases and 6 bases respectively, with 14 bases between them. CDR3 loop: CASSSLGGGEQYF. The CDR3 DNA reads TGTGCCAGCAGTAGTTTGGGGGGAGGCGAGCAGTACTTC.

V and J are TRBV6-5 and TRBJ1-1; D is unresolved. Trimming removed 7 bases at V and 1 base at J, with 4 bases between. This CDR3 spans 11 amino acids. The germline gives CDR1 MNHEY, CDR2 SVGAGI. CDR3 nucleotide sequence: TGTGCCAGCACAGGGAACACTGAAGCTTTCTTT. Its translation: CASTGNTEAFF.

V and J are TRBV2 and TRBJ1-3; TRBD1 is a possible D gene (6 bases). This CDR3 region has 16 residues. In germline, CDR1 is SNHLY, CDR2 FYNNEI. Trimming pared 5 bases from V and 1 base from J, leaving 15 bases between. The CDR3 loop reads CASSKNRVNSGNTIYF. The DNA for the CDR3 is TGTGCCAGCAGTAAGAACAGGGTAAATTCTGGAAACACCATATATTTT.

The rearrangement links TRBV14 to TRBJ2-1; possibly TRBD2 for D (6 bases). This CDR3 region has 16 residues. CDR1 SGHDN and CDR2 FVKESK come from the germline V gene. Trimming took off 4 bases at V and 3 bases at J, with 16 bases between the two ends. The CDR3 protein is CASSRDPGEIYNEQFF. The DNA for the CDR3 is TGTGCCAGCAGCCGGGACCCGGGAGAAATCTACAATGAGCAGTTCTTC.

V gene TRBV20-1 combines with J gene TRBJ1-1; D is possibly TRBD1 (6 bases). V dropped 3 bases and J dropped 3 bases, with 17 bases sitting between them. There are 15 residues in the CDR3. Per germline, CDR1 DFQATT and CDR2 SNEGSKA (reference sequence). The CDR3 DNA sequence: TGCAGTGCTAGTGGGCAGGGGCAAGGGTACACTGAAGCTTTCTTT. The encoded protein is CSASGQGQGYTEAFF.